The rows below give T cell receptor beta chains drawn from one sample of a study of cytomegalovirus exposure and HLA in healthy donors. The repertoire was sequenced with immunoSEQ multiplex PCR; TCRdb's copy has only in-frame clones and lacks some. This sample has 200,000 to 300,000 clones, with around 80% found just once. Material: PBMCs. The receptors originated from a boy younger than 18 in good health and CMV-seronegative. Both conserved end residues are part of each CDR3. Each record gives: D gene, V gene, CDR3 protein. D genes are given only for firm matches.

D: TRBD2; V: TRBV5-6; CDR3: CASSNLAEQVYNEQFF
D: TRBD2; V: TRBV4-1; CDR3: CASSSAGGDGIQYF
D: TRBD1; V: TRBV6-4; CDR3: CASSDPYKGASYGYTF
D: NA; V: TRBV4-1; CDR3: CASSQWGTLSGANVLTF
D: NA; V: TRBV9; CDR3: CASSVASSGDSEQYF
D: NA; V: TRBV5-1; CDR3: CASSLAVANTEAFF
D: NA; V: TRBV14; CDR3: CASSQYSNQPQHF
D: TRBD1; V: TRBV5-4; CDR3: CASSREGADTEAFF
D: NA; V: TRBV5-4; CDR3: CASSSTGNTEAFF
D: NA; V: TRBV30; CDR3: CAWSRSPENEKLFF
D: TRBD2; V: TRBV6-5; CDR3: CASRGGSSYNEQFF
D: TRBD1; V: TRBV19; CDR3: CASSPPPLGQGGEQYF
D: TRBD1; V: TRBV25-1; CDR3: CASRRTGWNTEAFF
D: NA; V: TRBV7-9; CDR3: CASSLGGRGTEAFF
D: TRBD2; V: TRBV29-1; CDR3: CSVVGTSGGGPRETQYF
D: TRBD1; V: TRBV4-2; CDR3: CASSQLDRAVPQHF
D: TRBD1; V: TRBV27; CDR3: CASSFIQGPYGYTF
D: TRBD1; V: TRBV5-4; CDR3: CASSPLIGGTGFHEQYF
D: NA; V: TRBV11-3; CDR3: CASSSNIENSPLHF
D: TRBD1; V: TRBV19; CDR3: CASSTSSGTGGFYEQYF
D: TRBD2; V: TRBV4-1; CDR3: CASSPGLAGILTKDEQYF
D: NA; V: TRBV11-2; CDR3: CASSPARAHNEQFF
D: TRBD2; V: TRBV5-1; CDR3: CASSTGAGGPYEQYF
D: TRBD1; V: TRBV11-2; CDR3: CASSQGQGSEQYF
D: NA; V: TRBV4-1; CDR3: CASSPPSTEAFF
D: TRBD1; V: TRBV30; CDR3: CAWTPIGQGAYGYTF
D: TRBD1; V: TRBV27; CDR3: CASSWGQGFTGELFF
D: NA; V: TRBV6-5; CDR3: CASPGPGTGELFF
D: TRBD1; V: TRBV6-1; CDR3: CASSEMGGQGYGYTF
D: NA; V: TRBV2; CDR3: CASRGGSYEQYF
D: NA; V: TRBV27; CDR3: CASSPQKGKNTEAFF
D: TRBD1; V: TRBV9; CDR3: CASSFGTGTGANVLTF
D: TRBD1; V: TRBV5-1; CDR3: CASSSPPTGAGGYTF
D: NA; V: TRBV5-4; CDR3: CASSLFRDMSSYEQYF
D: NA; V: TRBV9; CDR3: CASSVGTATEAFF
D: TRBD1; V: TRBV11-3; CDR3: CASSFSFRDSVLYGYTF
D: TRBD2; V: TRBV30; CDR3: CAWREAGAEQYF
D: NA; V: TRBV27; CDR3: CASSPGTIPGELFF
D: TRBD1; V: TRBV5-1; CDR3: CASSLTGDFGNTIYF
D: NA; V: TRBV7-9; CDR3: CASSSLVGQGRYNEQFF
D: NA; V: TRBV5-4; CDR3: CASSRRHQETQYF
D: NA; V: TRBV4-2; CDR3: CASSQQTAGYTF
D: NA; V: TRBV5-5; CDR3: CASSPLAVNLHEQFF
D: TRBD2; V: TRBV10-2; CDR3: CASSLGGGAQNEQFF
D: TRBD1; V: TRBV5-1; CDR3: CASSSDRGMEAFF
D: TRBD2; V: TRBV9; CDR3: CASSPSGGDGELFF
D: TRBD1; V: TRBV5-1; CDR3: CASSQDRAGEKLFF
D: NA; V: TRBV27; CDR3: CASSLSGGNTEAFF
D: TRBD2; V: TRBV30; CDR3: CAWTCDEAGGPFEQYF
D: TRBD2; V: TRBV10-3; CDR3: CATLAGAPSYEQYF
D: TRBD2; V: TRBV19; CDR3: CASSNPSGSTDTQYF
D: NA; V: TRBV11-2; CDR3: CASSLVRSNYGYTF
D: TRBD1; V: TRBV4-2; CDR3: CASSQDPRTGETGELFF
D: NA; V: TRBV6-5; CDR3: CASSSRDSVRETQYF